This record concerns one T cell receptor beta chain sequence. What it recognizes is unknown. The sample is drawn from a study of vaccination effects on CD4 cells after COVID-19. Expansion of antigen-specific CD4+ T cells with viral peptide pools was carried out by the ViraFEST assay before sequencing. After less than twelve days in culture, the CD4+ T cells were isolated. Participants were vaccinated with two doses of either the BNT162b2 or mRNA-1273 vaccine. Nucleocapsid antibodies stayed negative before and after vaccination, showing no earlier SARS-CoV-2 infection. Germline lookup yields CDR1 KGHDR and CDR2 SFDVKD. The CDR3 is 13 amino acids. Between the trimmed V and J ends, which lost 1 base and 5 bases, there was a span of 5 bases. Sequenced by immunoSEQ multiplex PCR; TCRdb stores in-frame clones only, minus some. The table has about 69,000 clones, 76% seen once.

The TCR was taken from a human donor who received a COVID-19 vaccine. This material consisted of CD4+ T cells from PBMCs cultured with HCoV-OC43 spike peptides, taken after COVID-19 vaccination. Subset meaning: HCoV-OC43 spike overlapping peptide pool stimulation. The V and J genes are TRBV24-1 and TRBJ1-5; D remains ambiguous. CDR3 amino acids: CATSDFRDQPQHF. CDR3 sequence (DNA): TGTGCCACCAGTGATTTTCGGGATCAGCCCCAGCATTTT.